These T cell receptor beta chains were read from a single sample in a study of CD8+ T cells in alopecia areata. The protocol was immunoSEQ multiplex PCR, while the TCRdb copy is restricted to in-frame clones and leaves out a portion. Here the sample spans approximately 180,000 clones, 58% being singletons. The source material was CD4+ T cells sorted from blood, sampled at approximately week 60, from a patient treated with tofacitinib. These receptors all stem from a human donor with alopecia areata. Each CDR3 is given without its conserved first and last residue. Expanded clones are given a class, and other clones once, few, many or no size at all.

V: TRBV18; size: -; J: TRBJ1-2; CDR3: ASSPRDVKGDGYT
V: TRBV5-1; size: -; J: TRBJ2-5; CDR3: ASSVGQGEETQY
V: TRBV7-8; size: -; J: TRBJ1-2; CDR3: ASSLAPFDYGYT
V: TRBV2; size: -; J: TRBJ2-7; CDR3: ASSEASFYEQY
V: TRBV5-1; size: few; J: TRBJ1-2; CDR3: ASSSHGQGENYGYT
V: TRBV5-1; size: -; J: TRBJ2-2; CDR3: ASTVRGNTGELF
V: TRBV7-2; size: few; J: TRBJ2-7; CDR3: ASSWGLYEQY
V: TRBV30; size: -; J: TRBJ2-7; CDR3: AWTTTGERQY
V: TRBV7-9; size: few; J: TRBJ2-5; CDR3: ASSFPGQGSETQY
V: TRBV18; size: -; J: TRBJ1-2; CDR3: ASSPNSGFDYGYT
V: TRBV30; size: -; J: TRBJ1-5; CDR3: AWSVRTGLRGVSNNQPQH
V: TRBV19; size: -; J: TRBJ1-2; CDR3: ASRLYYGYT
V: TRBV7-9; size: -; J: TRBJ2-3; CDR3: ASSLAAPGTDTQY
V: TRBV6-1; size: -; J: TRBJ1-5; CDR3: ASSATGNSNQPQH
V: TRBV28; size: -; J: TRBJ2-7; CDR3: ASSLRYEQY
V: TRBV11-2; size: once; J: TRBJ2-7; CDR3: ASSRTGTGYYEQY
V: TRBV5-6; size: -; J: TRBJ2-5; CDR3: ASSLMEYQETQY
V: TRBV9; size: -; J: TRBJ1-2; CDR3: ASSVSRGGYT
V: TRBV18; size: -; J: TRBJ2-7; CDR3: ASSQGGRGEQY
V: TRBV4-1; size: -; J: TRBJ2-3; CDR3: ASSQDPAGEYRTQY
V: TRBV18; size: once; J: TRBJ1-5; CDR3: ASSRGRGDQPQH
V: TRBV10-3; size: -; J: TRBJ1-6; CDR3: AISPGGADSPLH
V: TRBV7-9; size: -; J: TRBJ1-1; CDR3: ASSFGESYTEAF
V: TRBV29-1; size: -; J: TRBJ2-3; CDR3: SVGRMGDTTDTQY
V: TRBV5-1; size: -; J: TRBJ2-1; CDR3: ASSFVQGPQF
V: TRBV2; size: -; J: TRBJ1-2; CDR3: ASRGGSLRGYT
V: TRBV29-1; size: -; J: TRBJ1-5; CDR3: SVGDSSNQPQH
V: TRBV27; size: -; J: TRBJ2-5; CDR3: ASSLQGGQYQETQY
V: TRBV9; size: few; J: TRBJ2-5; CDR3: ASQIQETQY
V: TRBV5-5; size: few; J: TRBJ1-4; CDR3: ASSNDGTANEKLF
V: TRBV29-1; size: -; J: TRBJ2-1; CDR3: SVESFSGLFGEQF
V: TRBV30; size: -; J: TRBJ2-1; CDR3: AWSGLAGHNEQF
V: TRBV30; size: -; J: TRBJ2-7; CDR3: AWRVGVYEQY
V: TRBV15; size: -; J: TRBJ2-7; CDR3: ATSPDSGYEQY
V: TRBV5-1; size: -; J: TRBJ2-1; CDR3: ASSLAGEQF
V: TRBV13; size: few; J: TRBJ2-7; CDR3: ASSSDSPWGYEQY
V: TRBV7-9; size: -; J: TRBJ2-4; CDR3: ASSSDRGQY
V: TRBV7-9; size: few; J: TRBJ2-5; CDR3: ASSPQETQY
V: TRBV5-1; size: -; J: TRBJ2-5; CDR3: ASNLEITGGAQTQY
V: TRBV7-6; size: few; J: TRBJ2-7; CDR3: ASSIDRGHTYEQY
V: TRBV2; size: once; J: TRBJ2-5; CDR3: ASRGQVVETQY
V: TRBV5-1; size: once; J: TRBJ2-1; CDR3: ASSLEARGREQF
V: TRBV5-1; size: -; J: TRBJ2-1; CDR3: ASSLDGRSYNEQF
V: TRBV30; size: -; J: TRBJ1-4; CDR3: ALAPIREKLF
V: TRBV5-1; size: -; J: TRBJ1-2; CDR3: ASGLETGRYGYT
V: TRBV15; size: many; J: TRBJ2-3; CDR3: ATSSPDTGVDTQY
V: TRBV10-3; size: -; J: TRBJ2-1; CDR3: AISESTGTYNEQF
V: TRBV19; size: -; J: TRBJ2-7; CDR3: ASSKGLPDEQY
V: TRBV4-1; size: -; J: TRBJ1-2; CDR3: ASSQPGSNYGYT
V: TRBV6-5; size: -; J: TRBJ2-5; CDR3: ASSYSTGLETQY